A selection of T cell receptor beta chains follows, all from one sample in a study of blood T cell repertoires in COVID-19. Sequencing was performed with immunoSEQ multiplex PCR; in TCRdb, only in-frame clones are kept and a portion is missing. The sample records around 130,000 clones, roughly 78% being singletons. The specimen sequenced was peripheral blood. The receptors were gathered from a man in his sixties with active or convalescent COVID-19. Both conserved end residues are part of each CDR3. Fields, in order: CDR3 DNA, CDR3 protein, J gene, clone size, V gene, D gene. D genes are given only for firm matches. Expanded clones get a size class; other rows say once, few or many, or leave the size out.

TGTGCCAGCAGTCCCCGGACTAGCGCAGACGAGCAGTACTTC	CASSPRTSADEQYF	TRBJ2-7	.	TRBV27	TRBD2
TGTGCCAGTAGTCCGACAGACTCTGGAAACACCATATATTTT	CASSPTDSGNTIYF	TRBJ1-3	.	TRBV19	.
TGCGCCAGCAGCCAAGATTTGGAGCCAGATACGCAGTATTTT	CASSQDLEPDTQYF	TRBJ2-3	.	TRBV4-3	.
TGTGCCAGCAGTTTAAGCTGGATGGCAGGGTGGTTTGTAAATGAGCAGTTCTTC	CASSLSWMAGWFVNEQFF	TRBJ2-1	.	TRBV27	.
TGTGCCAGCAGCTTATCAAAGACAAGTTACATTCAGTACTTC	CASSLSKTSYIQYF	TRBJ2-4	.	TRBV7-9	.
TGTGCCACCAGTGGTTACGGGCTAGCGGGAGCGGGGACCCAGTACTTC	CATSGYGLAGAGTQYF	TRBJ2-5	.	TRBV24-1	TRBD2
TGTGCCAGTAGCGGGAGCTCCTACGAGCAGTACTTC	CASSGSSYEQYF	TRBJ2-7	.	TRBV7-9	TRBD2
TGTGCCACCGGGACAGGGGATTCACCCCTCCACTTT	CATGTGDSPLHF	TRBJ1-6	.	TRBV28	TRBD1
TGTGCCAGCTCACCTGGACAGGCCGTTGGGTCACCCCTCCACTTT	CASSPGQAVGSPLHF	TRBJ1-6	once	TRBV18	TRBD1
TGTGCCAGCAGTCACCATGGGGGAGGAGAGACCCAGTACTTC	CASSHHGGGETQYF	TRBJ2-5	.	TRBV6-2/TRBV6-3	.
TGTGCCAGCAGCTTCGGAGGGAATCAGCCCCAGCATTTT	CASSFGGNQPQHF	TRBJ1-5	.	TRBV12-3/TRBV12-4	.
TGTGCCAGCAGCTTGGCAGGGACCTACGAGCAGTACTTC	CASSLAGTYEQYF	TRBJ2-7	.	TRBV5-4	.
TGTGCCAGCAGCTTAGAGGGAGGGAATCAGCCCCAGCATTTT	CASSLEGGNQPQHF	TRBJ1-5	.	TRBV9	.
TGTGCCAGCAGTCCGAGGACTACGTACAATGAGCAGTTCTTC	CASSPRTTYNEQFF	TRBJ2-1	.	TRBV27	.
TGCAGCGTGGAAGACAGGGGGAGCTCCTATAATTCACCCCTCCACTTT	CSVEDRGSSYNSPLHF	TRBJ1-6	once	TRBV29-1	TRBD1
TGTGCCACCAGTGATTGGACAGGGGTTGGAGAGACCCAGTACTTC	CATSDWTGVGETQYF	TRBJ2-5	.	TRBV24-1	TRBD1
TGTGCCACCAGTGATTTCGGAATAGCCAGCACAGATACGCAGTATTTT	CATSDFGIASTDTQYF	TRBJ2-3	.	TRBV24-1	.
TGCGCCAGCAGCCCCGGGACAGGGGGAGGGGAGCAGTACTTC	CASSPGTGGGEQYF	TRBJ2-7	.	TRBV5-1	TRBD1
TGCAGCGTTGGGGCGGGAGGGCCTGACACCGGGGAGCTGTTTTTT	CSVGAGGPDTGELFF	TRBJ2-2	.	TRBV29-1	TRBD2
TGTGCCAGCGGGACAGGGGCAAGAAACGAGCAGTACTTC	CASGTGARNEQYF	TRBJ2-7	.	TRBV3-1/TRBV3-2	TRBD1
TGTGCCAGCAAAAGAGGGGGGGATCAGGGAGAGACCCAGTACTTC	CASKRGGDQGETQYF	TRBJ2-5	.	TRBV28	.
TGTGCCACCAGTGATTCGGAGGGGCGACACAATGAGCAGTTCTTC	CATSDSEGRHNEQFF	TRBJ2-1	few	TRBV24-1	.
TGTGCCTGGGGTACGGTCGCTGAAGCTTTCTTT	CAWGTVAEAFF	TRBJ1-1	.	TRBV30	.
TGTGCCAGCAGCTTCGGGACTAGCGGGGTCCTAGAGTACTTC	CASSFGTSGVLEYF	TRBJ2-7	many	TRBV5-4	TRBD2
TGTGCCAGCAGTGGGCACTCTGGGGCCAACGTCCTGACTTTC	CASSGHSGANVLTF	TRBJ2-6	many	TRBV27	.
TGTGCCGCCCAGGGGGCTGATGGCTACACCTTC	CAAQGADGYTF	TRBJ1-2	.	TRBV10-3	TRBD1
TGCGCCAGCAGCCAAGATAACAGGGAGTATGGCTACACCTTC	CASSQDNREYGYTF	TRBJ1-2	.	TRBV4-3	.
TGTGCCAGCGGGACAGGTTCCTACGAGCAGTACTTC	CASGTGSYEQYF	TRBJ2-7	once	TRBV9	TRBD1
TGTGCCAGTAGTACACCGGCGGGAGTGAACACTGAAGCTTTCTTT	CASSTPAGVNTEAFF	TRBJ1-1	few	TRBV19	.
TGTGCCAGCAGCTTAGCGGCAGGGGACCACAATGAGCAGTTCTTC	CASSLAAGDHNEQFF	TRBJ2-1	.	TRBV7-2	.
TGTGCCATCAGTGAGTCCAGGGGAGGGGGCTCTGGGGCCAACGTCCTGACTTTC	CAISESRGGGSGANVLTF	TRBJ2-6	.	TRBV10-3	.
TGTGCCAGCAGCTTGGATGCAGGGGGCAAGGAGACCCAGTACTTC	CASSLDAGGKETQYF	TRBJ2-5	.	TRBV5-5	TRBD1
TGTGCCAGCAGCCGGACTAGCGGTTCCTACGAGCAGTACTTC	CASSRTSGSYEQYF	TRBJ2-7	.	TRBV7-9	TRBD2
TGTGCCAGCAGCTTCCGACAGGGAGGCACAGATACGCAGTATTTT	CASSFRQGGTDTQYF	TRBJ2-3	.	TRBV7-3	TRBD1
TGTGCCAGCACCCCGCCCCCCCAGGGAGGGGGGTGGGGATACTACGAAAAACTGTTTTTT	CASTPPPQGGGWGYYEKLFF	TRBJ1-4	.	TRBV28	.
TGTGCCAGCCAGGGTTCGGATAATTCACCCCTCCACTTT	CASQGSDNSPLHF	TRBJ1-6	.	TRBV3-1/TRBV3-2	.
TGCAGCGTTGCCTACCTAGGTGAGCAGTTCTTC	CSVAYLGEQFF	TRBJ2-1	.	TRBV29-1	.
TGTGCCAGCAGCTTAATGGCCAGGGGAAGGCCTCGGGGAGAGACCCAGTACTTC	CASSLMARGRPRGETQYF	TRBJ2-5	.	TRBV7-3	.
TGCGCCAGCGCCCGAGAGTCCTATAATTCACCCCTCCACTTT	CASARESYNSPLHF	TRBJ1-6	few	TRBV4-3	.
TGTGCCAGTAGAGGGCAGGGTACCTCTGGGGCCAACGTCCTGACTTTC	CASRGQGTSGANVLTF	TRBJ2-6	.	TRBV19	.
TGTGCCAGCAGCACTAAGCGGGAGGGTTCAGATACGCAGTATTTT	CASSTKREGSDTQYF	TRBJ2-3	.	TRBV5-4	TRBD2
TGTGCCTGGAGTGCGGGAGTGGGGGAGCTGTTTTTT	CAWSAGVGELFF	TRBJ2-2	.	TRBV30	.
TGTGCCAGCAGCGTACAGGGGGGTTATGGCTACACCTTC	CASSVQGGYGYTF	TRBJ1-2	.	TRBV9	TRBD1
TGTGCCAGCAGTTTTAGTACGAGAGAGCAGTACTTC	CASSFSTREQYF	TRBJ2-7	many	TRBV12-3/TRBV12-4	.
TGTGCCAGTAGTATAGGACTAGCGGGGAGCTCCTACAATGAGCAGTTCTTC	CASSIGLAGSSYNEQFF	TRBJ2-1	few	TRBV19	TRBD2
TGTGCCAGCAGCGTAGAAGACTCTTACAATGAGCAGTTCTTC	CASSVEDSYNEQFF	TRBJ2-1	.	TRBV9	.
TGTGCCAGCAGTGAGGGGGCGCGATGGATGAACACTGAAGCTTTCTTT	CASSEGARWMNTEAFF	TRBJ1-1	many	TRBV27	TRBD1
TGCAGTGCTAGGGGGGGTGAAGCTTTCTTT	CSARGGEAFF	TRBJ1-1	.	TRBV20-1	.